This T cell receptor (beta chain) was sequenced in a study of blood T cell repertoires in COVID-19. Each participant's cohort was designated according to participant-reported clinical history. Method: immunoSEQ multiplex PCR; TCRdb's copy keeps in-frame clones and lacks some. This table holds about 220,000 clones, 70% to 85% found once. Germline V lookup: CDR1 LGHDT, CDR2 YNNKEL (reference sequence). Trimming removed 3 bases from V and 1 base from J; junction bases left unmatched: 1. The CDR3 runs 14 residues. The rearrangement links TRBV3-1 (or the pseudogene TRBV3-2) to TRBJ2-3; 7 nucleotides agree with TRBD2. Sequencing was performed on PBMCs or T cells enriched from blood (not recorded which). This clonotype originated in a woman aged 60-75 years who had recovered from COVID-19. The CDR3 DNA reads TGTGCCAGCAGCCAGGGAGGGGGCACAGATACGCAGTATTTT. Protein: CASSQGGGTDTQYF.